This is a list of T cell receptor beta chains from one sample in a study of T cell repertoires in cytomegalovirus infection. TCRdb reprocessed the reads via MiXCR and lists one record per CDR3 protein. The sample includes about 100,000 distinct CDR3 sequences, approximately 15% of them seen just once. Sequencing was done on a sample of PBMCs. All receptors derive from a human donor in good health (CMV status not recorded). Some clones in this sample may be carry-over from other donors' samples. CDR3s include the opening cysteine and the closing phenylalanine or tryptophan. Each record gives: V gene, J gene, clone size, D gene, CDR3 DNA, CDR3 protein. A D gene is named only where the DNA matches it firmly. The size of a clone is reported for some rows only, either as once, few or many, or as a class for expanded clones.

TRBV7-2	TRBJ2-2	many	TRBD2	TGTGCCACCGCGCGCCTTCTAGCGGGCACCGGGGAGCTGTTTTTT	CATARLLAGTGELFF
TRBV7-2	TRBJ2-3	-	-	TGTGCCAACAGCTTCGGGACGGGTAGCACAGATACGCAGTATTTT	CANSFGTGSTDTQYF
TRBV14	TRBJ2-7	many	-	TGTGCCAGCAGCCAAGATTACGAGCAGTACTTC	CASSQDYEQYF
TRBV11-2	TRBJ1-3	many	-	TGTGCCAGCAGCTTAGATCGGGAGACACTGGTGTACACCATATATTTT	CASSLDRETLVYTIYF
TRBV7-9	TRBJ2-1	-	TRBD2	TGTGCCAGCAGCTTATCGAAAGCGGGGGCCGCGAATGAGCAGTTCTTC	CASSLSKAGAANEQFF
TRBV12-3/TRBV12-4	TRBJ1-5	few	-	TGTGCCAGCAGTTTAACGGTGGAGCCCTCTGGTTATAGCAATCAGCCCCAGCATTTT	CASSLTVEPSGYSNQPQHF
TRBV28	TRBJ2-2	-	TRBD1	TGTGCCAGCAGTTCCTCCGGGACAGGAGTGTTAGGCGGGGAGCTGTTTTTT	CASSSSGTGVLGGELFF
TRBV7-3	TRBJ2-3	-	TRBD2	TGTGCCAGCAGCGCTCGGCGTACTAGCGGGGGCCCAGATACGCAGTATTTT	CASSARRTSGGPDTQYF
TRBV6-5	TRBJ2-1	many	TRBD2	TGTGCCAGTAGTTCCTGGGGGGGGAATGAGCAGTTCTTC	CASSSWGGNEQFF
TRBV4-1	TRBJ2-1	many	-	TGCGCCAGCAGCCCCTATTTTCGAAGGGGAATCAATGAGCAGTTCTTC	CASSPYFRRGINEQFF
TRBV20-1	TRBJ1-2	few	-	TGCAGTGCCCTAGCGGAGGGGGGATATGGCTACACCTTC	CSALAEGGYGYTF
TRBV28	TRBJ2-7	-	TRBD1	TGTGCCAGGAGTTTATGGGACAGGGGGTCCAACGAGCAGTCCTTC	CARSLWDRGSNEQSF
TRBV5-4	TRBJ1-6	-	-	TGTACCAGCAGCTTGTCCCCGAGCACCTATAATTCACCCCTCCACTTT	CTSSLSPSTYNSPLHF
TRBV28	TRBJ2-1	-	-	TGTGCCAGCAGTTCCCGGGACAAATACAATGAGCAGTTCTTC	CASSSRDKYNEQFF
TRBV18	TRBJ1-1	-	-	TGTGCCAGCTCACCACTTTCCGGGCCGAACACTGAAGCTTTCTTT	CASSPLSGPNTEAFF
TRBV6-2/TRBV6-3	TRBJ2-1	many	-	TGTGCCAGCAGTTACGACAGGCATCTTGAGCAGTTCTTC	CASSYDRHLEQFF
TRBV10-2	TRBJ1-1	-	-	TGCGCCACCCAGGATACGATGAACACTGAAGCTTTCTTT	CATQDTMNTEAFF
TRBV7-6	TRBJ2-6	-	-	TGTGCCAGCGCAAGGCCTGGGGCCAACGTCCTGACTTTC	CASARPGANVLTF
TRBV28	TRBJ1-5	-	-	TGTGCCAGCAGGGCCCTACAGGATTATCAGCCCCAGCATTTT	CASRALQDYQPQHF
TRBV6-2/TRBV6-3	TRBJ1-1	many	-	TGTGCCAGCAGTTTCGGGCCAGAGAACACTGAAGCTTTCTTT	CASSFGPENTEAFF
TRBV4-1	TRBJ1-2	-	-	TGCGCCAGCAGCCCCCCTGGATGGTTATGGGCCTATGGCTACACCTTC	CASSPPGWLWAYGYTF
TRBV28	TRBJ1-1	-	-	TGTGCCAGCAGTCTACCCCTCTCAGGGGTCACTGAAGCTTTCTTT	CASSLPLSGVTEAFF
TRBV7-2	TRBJ2-5	medium-sized	TRBD2	TGTGCCAGCAGTTCTACTTCGGGGGGGGTGTTGACCCAGTACTTC	CASSSTSGGVLTQYF
TRBV5-1	TRBJ2-5	few	-	TGCGCCAGCAGCTCCTCCCGGCGGTGGGATTCCCCACAAGAGACCCAGTACTTC	CASSSSRRWDSPQETQYF
TRBV7-2	TRBJ1-2	many	-	TGTGCCAGCAGCTTAGACGGGGGGGGAGGCTACACCTTC	CASSLDGGGGYTF
TRBV5-5	TRBJ1-5	few	-	TGTGCCAGCAGCTTGTATGCTCAGCCCCAGCATTTT	CASSLYAQPQHF
TRBV6-5	TRBJ2-2	-	TRBD2	TGTGCCAGCACCGGTAGCGGGGGGGATCTCACCGGGGAGCTGTTTTTT	CASTGSGGDLTGELFF
TRBV5-4	TRBJ1-1	-	TRBD1	TGTGCCAGCAGCTCTGGGGGGACAGAGAACACTGAAGCTTTCTTT	CASSSGGTENTEAFF
TRBV19	TRBJ2-7	-	-	TGTGCCAGTAGTCCCCCGGACAGCGTAGCCTACGAGCAGTACTTC	CASSPPDSVAYEQYF
TRBV20-1	TRBJ2-3	-	-	TGCAGTGCTCGGGACATCAGCACAGATACGCAGTATTTT	CSARDISTDTQYF
TRBV7-9	TRBJ1-2	many	TRBD1	TGTGCCAGCAGCCGACGACCGGACAGGCGCGGACTTGGCTACACCTTC	CASSRRPDRRGLGYTF
TRBV30	TRBJ2-6	few	-	TGTGCCTGGAATGCTGACAACTCTGGGGCCAACGTCCTGACTTTC	CAWNADNSGANVLTF
TRBV28	TRBJ2-5	-	-	TGTGCCAGCAGTTCCCCGGTATGGAAAGAGACCCAGTACTTC	CASSSPVWKETQYF
TRBV28	TRBJ1-3	many	-	TGTGCCAGCAGGACCTCGGGGAGTGGAAACACCATATATTTT	CASRTSGSGNTIYF
TRBV7-2	TRBJ1-5	many	TRBD1	TGTGCCAGCAGCAAACAGGGGGGGAGCAATCAGCCCCAGCATTTT	CASSKQGGSNQPQHF
TRBV28	TRBJ2-7	few	-	TGTGCCAGCAGTTTACGGGGCTACGAGCAGTACTTC	CASSLRGYEQYF
TRBV6-8	TRBJ1-6	-	TRBD1	TGTGCCAGCAGCTTCACGGGACAGCGCAGCTCCTATAATTCACCCCTCCACTTT	CASSFTGQRSSYNSPLHF
TRBV18	TRBJ2-3	few	TRBD2	TGTGCCAGCTCTCCTCAGAGGAGCGGGGCCCGCACAGATACGCAGTATTTT	CASSPQRSGARTDTQYF
TRBV5-4	TRBJ1-2	-	-	TGTGCCAGCAGCCTCCGGGGGGGGAGTACTAACTATGGCTACACCTTC	CASSLRGGSTNYGYTF
TRBV6-6	TRBJ2-7	-	-	TGTGCCAGCAGGACCGGGGACGGCGAGCAGTACTTC	CASRTGDGEQYF
TRBV25-1	TRBJ1-6	-	-	TGTGCCAGCAGTGAGTCCAGGAGAAAGAATAATTCACCCCTCCACTTT	CASSESRRKNNSPLHF
TRBV11-3	TRBJ2-2	few	TRBD1	TGTGCCAGCAGCGTAACGACAGGGGCCGGGGAGCTGTTTTTT	CASSVTTGAGELFF
TRBV7-2	TRBJ2-1	many	TRBD1	TGTGCCAGCAGCAAACAGGGGGATGAGCAGTTCTTC	CASSKQGDEQFF
TRBV5-1	TRBJ2-2	-	-	TGCGCCAGCAGCTTGAAGGGCTCTTCCGGGGAGCTGTTTTTT	CASSLKGSSGELFF
TRBV7-9	TRBJ1-2	many	-	TGTGCCAGCAGCTTAGTACAGGACTATGGCTACACCTTC	CASSLVQDYGYTF
TRBV11-2	TRBJ2-2	few	-	TGTGCCAGCAGCGACTTTGACAGGAACACCGGGGAGCTGTTTTTT	CASSDFDRNTGELFF
TRBV7-9	TRBJ1-2	-	-	TGTGCCAGCAGCTTACCGGGACCGCACTATGGCTACACCTTC	CASSLPGPHYGYTF
TRBV12-3/TRBV12-4	TRBJ1-1	many	-	TGTGCCAGCATACGGGGCCGGGAAGCTTTCTTT	CASIRGREAFF
TRBV7-6	TRBJ1-1	-	-	TGTGCCGGCAGCCCTCAAGGTAGGACTGAAGCTTTCTTT	CAGSPQGRTEAFF
TRBV9	TRBJ2-7	few	-	TGTGCCAGCAGCGTAAACCCCGGGGTTTTCCTATACGAGCAGTACTTC	CASSVNPGVFLYEQYF
TRBV28	TRBJ1-5	-	-	TGTGTCAGCAGTTTTGAGCCCCAGCATTTT	CVSSFEPQHF
TRBV5-1	TRBJ2-4	few	TRBD2	TGCGCCAGCAGCGTCCGGACTAGCGGGGTAGCCAAAAACATTCAGTACTTC	CASSVRTSGVAKNIQYF
TRBV6-2/TRBV6-3	TRBJ2-1	-	-	TGTGCCAGCAGTTACTCACTAAGGGAGCAGTTCTTC	CASSYSLREQFF
TRBV7-2	TRBJ2-1	many	TRBD2	TGTGCCAGCAGCTATGAACTAGCGGGCCTAAAGTTCTTC	CASSYELAGLKFF
TRBV7-2	TRBJ1-2	many	-	TGTGCCAGCGCAGTGACCAGGGTAGATGGCTACACCTTC	CASAVTRVDGYTF
TRBV14	TRBJ1-2	few	-	TGTGCCAGCAGCCAATTCCGGGACCCACGACGAGGCTACACCTTC	CASSQFRDPRRGYTF
TRBV7-2	TRBJ1-1	many	-	TGTGCCAGCAGCGGGGTGGAGAGCACTGAAGCTTTCTTT	CASSGVESTEAFF
TRBV19	TRBJ2-6	-	TRBD1	TGTGCCAGTAGCCTCGGGACAGGACCTTCTGGGGCCAACGTCCTGACTTTC	CASSLGTGPSGANVLTF
TRBV6-2/TRBV6-3	TRBJ2-3	-	TRBD2	TGTGCCAGCAGTTATAGCGCTAGCGGGGGAACAGATACGCAGTATTTT	CASSYSASGGTDTQYF
TRBV10-3	TRBJ1-6	-	-	TGTGCCTCACAGAAGGACGCTGGATCACCCCTCCACTTT	CASQKDAGSPLHF